The present entry profiles one T cell receptor (beta chain) with its context. This sample is drawn from a study of blood T cell repertoires in COVID-19. The overall study: Spain, Italy and the United States supplied samples that represented acute and convalescent COVID-19. PBMCs, B-cell-depleted T cells, or T cells provided the cDNA or gDNA that made up the material.

Trimming took off 1 base at V and 1 base at J, with 13 bases between the two ends. This CDR3 is 16 amino acids long. Looked up from germline, CDR1 is SGHDN and CDR2 is FVKESK. Profiling relied on immunoSEQ multiplex PCR, and the TCRdb table lists in-frame clones only, not all of them. The repertoire includes approximately 290,000 clones, around 85% of them detected once, and approximately 0.94% sits in the top ten. The Seattle patients joined while their infection was active and were tracked longitudinally afterward. This receptor was taken from a human donor with COVID-19, enrolled during active disease. The donor label of this sample is uncertain. The J gene is TRBJ2-5, the V gene TRBV14; tentative D call: TRBD1 (5 bases). Input material: peripheral blood. CDR3 coding DNA: TGTGCCAGCAGCCAAGGGATTGGGGCGTCCCAAGAGACCCAGTACTTC. Translated, it gives CASSQGIGASQETQYF.